The 26 T cell receptor beta chains in this list originate from one sample, sequenced in a study of regulatory T cells in long-lasting Graves disease. Assembly of TCR beta libraries relied on iRepertoire HTBI primers together with Arm-PCR of CDR3 regions. TCRdb ran MiXCR on the multiplex PCR reads and lists one entry per CDR3 protein. Of about 430,000 distinct CDR3 sequences listed, approximately 15% were seen once; the top ten hold about 8.3%. Time point described: newly diagnosed GD, antithyroid drugs for less than 3 months. RNA from PBMCs was the source of the TCR library. The same specimen was also included in a second study, on T cells in Graves' hyperthyroidism and ophthalmopathy.

The sequencing used peripheral blood mononuclear cells (PBMCs), collected at new diagnosis, from a patient treated with antithyroid drugs. These receptors all stem from a woman between 40 and 55 years old with Graves disease.

This clonotype has just a few counts. The chain has TRBV13 and TRBJ2-1; the D gene is possibly TRBD1 (6 bases). Trimming removed 4 bases from V and 5 bases from J, with 9 bases in between. The CDR3 contains 13 residues. Germline V CDR1 and CDR2: PRHDT, FYEKMQ (reference sequence). The CDR3 protein is CASSSTGNNEQFF. The DNA for the CDR3 is TGTGCCAGCAGCTCTACAGGGAACAATGAGCAGTTCTTC.

About this clonotype: A much larger clone is a single base away; this may be a read error. The chain employs TRBV30 and TRBJ1-2, with D unresolved. CDR1 is GTSNPN, CDR2 SVGIG, per germline (reference sequence). The CDR3 sequence is 13 residues long. The CDR3 region is CGWSVLANYGYTF. The CDR3 bases are TGTGGCTGGAGTGTACTAGCTAACTATGGCTACACCTTC.

The rearrangement uses TRBV10-2 and TRBJ2-3; D not resolved. Germline CDR1 reads WSHSY; CDR2 reads SAAADI. The CDR3 length is 12 residues. Trimming took 8 bases from V and 1 from J, leaving 7 bases between them. Written as DNA, the CDR3 is TGCGCCAGCCGGTGGGGCACAGATACGCAGTATTTT. Translating gives CASRWGTDTQYF.

This clonotype was detected ten times or more. The chain combines TRBV20-1 with TRBJ2-7, with D perhaps matching TRBD2 (6 bases). This CDR3 region has 17 residues. Per germline, CDR1 DFQATT and CDR2 SNEGSKA (reference sequence). Trimming removed 4 bases from V and 6 bases from J, with 28 bases in between. This chain's CDR3 is CSATRWDSGSTLGEQYF. The CDR3 DNA reads as TGCAGTGCTACCCGTTGGGATAGCGGATCTACCCTCGGCGAGCAGTACTTC.

This clonotype was observed at least ten times. This chain connects TRBV27 to TRBJ2-7; 7 nucleotides line up with TRBD2. In germline, CDR1 is MNHEY, CDR2 SMNVEV (reference sequence). J lost 7 bases, V lost 7 bases, and 16 bases had no gene match. The CDR3 has 15 residues. The CDR3 spells CASTQTWGGTGEQYF. DNA for the CDR3: TGTGCCAGCACCCAAACCTGGGGGGGGACGGGGGAGCAGTACTTC.

This clonotype was counted at least ten times. The rearrangement uses TRBV28 and TRBJ2-2; D not certain. Germline CDR1 MDHEN, CDR2 SYDVKM. Trimming pared 0 bases from V and 1 base from J, leaving 6 bases between. This CDR3 contains 15 residues. The CDR3 DNA is TGTGCCAGCAGTTTATGGGCAGAGAACACCGGGGAGCTGTTTTTT. Encoded protein: CASSLWAENTGELFF.

This clonotype was detected only a few times. This chain uses TRBV5-1 with TRBJ1-5; D is unresolved. The CDR3 is 14 amino acids. V lost 4 bases and J lost 2, with 10 bases in between. Germline assignment: CDR1 SGHRS and CDR2 YFSETQ. CDR3 sequence reads: CASSGGIGNQPQHF. As DNA, the CDR3 is TGCGCCAGCAGCGGCGGGATTGGCAATCAGCCCCAGCATTTT.

This clonotype was seen repeatedly, ten times or more. The chain combines TRBV6-2 or TRBV6-3 with TRBJ1-5, with D perhaps TRBD1 (5 bases). Germline V gene data show CDR1 as MNHEY and CDR2 as SVGEGT. V lost 2 bases and J lost 0, with 8 bases in between. The CDR3 is 15 residues long. The CDR3 reads CASSYVGDSNQPQHF. In DNA form, the CDR3 reads TGTGCCAGCAGTTACGTAGGGGATAGCAATCAGCCCCAGCATTTT.

In its sample, this clonotype was seen a few times. The gene calls are TRBV30 and TRBJ2-7, with 11 nucleotides matching TRBD1. The CDR3 length is 17 residues. CDR1 and CDR2 (germline): GTSNPN, SVGIG (reference sequence). The chain's CDR3 is CVWTRASGQGGSYEQYF. CDR3 sequence (DNA): TGTGTTTGGACGCGCGCATCGGGACAGGGGGGCTCCTACGAGCAGTACTTC. Filled out from reference TRBV30 and TRBJ2-7, the complete variable domain reads SQTIHQWPATLVQPVGSPLSLECTVEGTSNPNLYWYRQAAGRGLQLLFYSVGIGQISSEVPQNLSASRPQDRQFILSSKKLLLSDSGFYLCVWTRASGQGGSYEQYFGPGTRLTVT.

This clonotype was recorded a few times. J is TRBJ2-4 and V is TRBV6-4; TRBD2 might be the D (6 bases). With 2 bases removed from V and 0 bases from J, the gap between germline ends came to 11 bases. Germline CDR1 and CDR2: MRHNA and SNTAGT. The CDR3 contains 16 residues. CDR3 protein: CASSDGGLLAKNIQYF. The CDR3 DNA follows: TGTGCCAGCAGTGACGGGGGACTCCTAGCCAAAAACATTCAGTACTTC.

The chain has TRBV4-3 and TRBJ1-1; TRBD1 aligns across 7 bases. Germline CDR1 is LGHNA and CDR2 is YSLEER. J gave up 1 base and V 0 bases, and 2 bases lay outside the gene matches. The CDR3 is made up of 15 amino acids. This CDR3 reads CASSQEGQPNTEAFF. The CDR3 DNA is TGCGCCAGCAGCCAAGAGGGACAGCCGAACACTGAAGCTTTCTTT.

The sample holds many counts of this clonotype. In DNA, the CDR3 is TGTGCCTGGAGGAACAGGGTAGACACTGAAGCTTTCTTT. This encodes CAWRNRVDTEAFF. The gene calls are TRBV30 and TRBJ1-1, with D possibly TRBD1 on 6 matching bases. V shed 3 bases and J shed 3 bases, with 11 bases lying between them. Per the germline V gene, CDR1 is GTSNPN and CDR2 is SVGIG (reference sequence). The CDR3 spans 13 residues.

The genes are TRBV11-2 and TRBJ2-2; D not resolved. The CDR3 is 14 residues long. Germline CDR1 and CDR2: SGHAT and FQNNGV. V was trimmed by 5 bases and J by 4 bases, leaving 11 bases between them. CDR3 sequence: CASSARVGTGELFF. CDR3 nucleotide sequence: TGTGCCAGCAGCGCGCGCGTCGGCACCGGGGAGCTGTTTTTT.

The V gene is TRBV3-1, the J gene TRBJ2-7, with 7 bases lining up with TRBD2. Germline CDR1 reads LGHDT; CDR2 reads YNNKEL (reference sequence). The CDR3 spans 14 residues. The ends lost 4 bases at V and 2 bases at J; junction bases unmatched: 5. As DNA, the CDR3 is TGTGCCAGCAGCCTAAAGCGGGAAACCTACGAGCAGTACTTC. This sequence encodes CASSLKRETYEQYF.

This clonotype was seen ten or more times. V and J are TRBV18 and TRBJ2-3, with 13 bases lining up with TRBD2. V lost 5 bases, J lost 0 bases, and 2 bases stayed unmatched. Germline V CDR1 and CDR2: KGHSH, LQKENI. The CDR3 length is 16 residues. CDR3 residues: CASSTGLAGSTDTQYF. For the CDR3, the DNA is TGTGCCAGCTCAACGGGACTAGCGGGAAGCACAGATACGCAGTATTTT.

As DNA, the CDR3 is TGTGCCAGCAGTTACCTTAGAGCGGGATCTACAGATACGCAGTATTTT. Its translation: CASSYLRAGSTDTQYF. The chain links TRBV6-5 to TRBJ2-3, with 7 bases lining up with TRBD2. Germline V gene sequence: CDR1 MNHEY, CDR2 SVGAGI. The CDR3 spans 16 residues. The J segment lost 3 bases and the V segment lost 2 bases, leaving 8 bases of the junction unmatched.

The sample holds many counts of this clonotype. The chain joins TRBV28 to TRBJ2-7; 8 bases align to TRBD2. V dropped 6 bases and J dropped 2; count of bases not matched to a gene: 6. Germline assignment: CDR1 MDHEN and CDR2 SYDVKM. The CDR3 is 14 amino acids. Written as DNA, the CDR3 is TGTGCCAGCAGCCCCGGGGGGGCAACCTACGAGCAGTACTTC. Amino acids: CASSPGGATYEQYF. Full variable domain (outside the CDR3, taken from reference TRBV28 and TRBJ2-7): DVKVTQSSRYLVKRTGEKVFLECVQDMDHENMFWYRQDPGLGLRLIYFSYDVKMKEKGDIPEGYSVSREKKERFSLILESASTNQTSMYLCASSPGGATYEQYFGPGTRLTVT.

The chain carries TRBV20-1 and TRBJ1-5; D gene uncertain. Germline assignment: CDR1 DFQATT and CDR2 SNEGSKA (reference sequence). Trimming shortened V by 3 bases and J by 1 base, and 10 bases separated the two germline ends. The CDR3 consists of 14 residues. In DNA form, the CDR3 reads TGCAGTGCTAGTCTCGGTTCCAGCAATCAGCCCCAGCATTTT. Its translation is CSASLGSSNQPQHF.

Points on this clonotype: A much larger clone sits a single nucleotide away, making a read error possible. The chain recombines TRBV5-1 with TRBJ2-6, with D uncertain. The CDR3 sequence is 16 residues long. V lost 4 bases to trimming and J lost 3 bases, with 14 bases between them. CDR1 is SGHRS, CDR2 YFSETQ, per germline. Here the CDR3 reads CASSLGEWLGANVLTF. The DNA of the CDR3 is TGCGCCAGCAGCCTTGGTGAGTGGCTTGGGGCCAACGTCCTGACTTTC. The complete variable domain, with remaining parts taken from reference TRBV5-1 and TRBJ2-6, reads KAGVTQTPRYLIKTRGQQVTLSCSPISGHRSVSWYQQTPGQGLQFLFEYFSETQRNKGNFPGRFSGRQFSNSRSEMNVSTLELGDSALYLCASSLGEWLGANVLTFGAGSRLTVL.

The gene calls are TRBV28 and TRBJ2-3, with 7 bases that match TRBD1. Germline-derived CDR1 and CDR2 are MDHEN and SYDVKM. This CDR3 spans 16 amino acids. The ends lost 1 base at V and 1 base at J; junction bases unmatched: 5. This CDR3 reads CASSLSDRARTDTQYF. CDR3 coding DNA: TGTGCCAGCAGTTTATCAGACAGGGCCCGCACAGATACGCAGTATTTT. Complete variable domain (other parts from reference TRBV28 and TRBJ2-3): DVKVTQSSRYLVKRTGEKVFLECVQDMDHENMFWYRQDPGLGLRLIYFSYDVKMKEKGDIPEGYSVSREKKERFSLILESASTNQTSMYLCASSLSDRARTDTQYFGPGTRLTVL.

In regard to this clonotype: An end of the junction does not agree with germline; a read error may underlie this. The J gene is TRBJ2-7, the V gene TRBV11-1; 7 nucleotides align to TRBD1. Germline CDR1 SGHAT, CDR2 FQDESV (reference sequence). This CDR3 spans 15 amino acids. This CDR3 reads CASSMGQPLSYEHYF. CDR3 nucleotides: TGTGCCAGCAGCATGGGACAGCCTCTCTCCTACGAGCATTACTTC.

Concerning this clonotype itself: Given the absence of the conserved phenylalanine or tryptophan at the CDR3 end, a read error is likely. No DNA is shown, since the ends of the CDR3 on it are uncertain; the CDR3 is the one TCRdb lists. This sequence joins TRBV19 and TRBJ1-4; the D call of TRBD1 is as the table states it, not checked on the DNA. Germline-derived CDR1 and CDR2 are LNHDA and SQIVND (reference sequence). The CDR3 is 18 residues long, counting both termini. The chain's CDR3 is CAIGQGRVKILLRNRRGP.

In this sample, this clonotype turned up a few times. The V call is TRBV5-1, the J call TRBJ2-7, with D perhaps matching TRBD2 (6 bases). The V end lost 2 bases, the J end lost 4 bases, and 16 bases lay between the germline ends. Germline CDR1 reads SGHRS; CDR2 reads YFSETQ. The CDR3 totals 15 residues. The CDR3 spells CASSLGGQEGYEQYF. The CDR3 DNA reads as TGCGCCAGCAGCTTAGGCGGGCAGGAGGGGTACGAGCAGTACTTC.

There are many counts of this clonotype. The V call is TRBV12-3 or TRBV12-4, the J call TRBJ2-3; no clear D gene. This CDR3 is 13 amino acids long. The V end lost 5 bases, the J end lost 2 bases, and 8 bases lay between the germline ends. CDR3 amino acids: CASSPPATDTQYF. CDR3 sequence (DNA): TGTGCCAGCAGTCCCCCGGCCACAGATACGCAGTATTTT.

In its sample, this clonotype was seen many times. V usage is TRBV2 and J usage is TRBJ2-3; 8 nucleotides line up with TRBD2. From germline, CDR1 is SNHLY and CDR2 FYNNEI. V lost 10 bases, J lost 2 bases, and 8 bases stayed unmatched. CDR3 size: 14 residues. The CDR3 spells CATKAGVNTDTQYF. CDR3 DNA: TGTGCCACCAAAGCGGGAGTAAACACAGATACGCAGTATTTT.

There are many counts of this clonotype. CDR3 sequence reads: CASSLGQGVSPLHF. The CDR3 nucleotides are TGTGCCAGCAGTTTAGGACAGGGTGTTTCACCCCTCCACTTT. The chain links TRBV28 to TRBJ1-6; 8 bases match TRBD1. The germline CDR1 and CDR2 sequences are MDHEN and SYDVKM. The V and J ends lost 2 bases and 9 bases, in that order; junction bases with no gene match: 3. The CDR3 totals 14 residues.